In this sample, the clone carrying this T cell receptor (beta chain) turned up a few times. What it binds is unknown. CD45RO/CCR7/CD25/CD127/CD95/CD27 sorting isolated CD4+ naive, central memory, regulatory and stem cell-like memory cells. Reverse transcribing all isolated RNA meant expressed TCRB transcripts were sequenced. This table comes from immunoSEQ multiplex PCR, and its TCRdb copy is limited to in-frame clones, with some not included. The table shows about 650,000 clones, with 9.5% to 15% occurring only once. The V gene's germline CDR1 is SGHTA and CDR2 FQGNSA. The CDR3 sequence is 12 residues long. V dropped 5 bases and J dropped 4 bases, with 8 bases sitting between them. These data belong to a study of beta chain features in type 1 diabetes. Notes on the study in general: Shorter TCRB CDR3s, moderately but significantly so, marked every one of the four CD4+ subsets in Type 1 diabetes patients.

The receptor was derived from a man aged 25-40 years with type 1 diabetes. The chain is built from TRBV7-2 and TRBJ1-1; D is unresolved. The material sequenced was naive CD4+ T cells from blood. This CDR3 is CASSPGGTEAFF. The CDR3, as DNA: TGTGCCAGCAGCCCAGGAGGCACTGAAGCTTTCTTT.